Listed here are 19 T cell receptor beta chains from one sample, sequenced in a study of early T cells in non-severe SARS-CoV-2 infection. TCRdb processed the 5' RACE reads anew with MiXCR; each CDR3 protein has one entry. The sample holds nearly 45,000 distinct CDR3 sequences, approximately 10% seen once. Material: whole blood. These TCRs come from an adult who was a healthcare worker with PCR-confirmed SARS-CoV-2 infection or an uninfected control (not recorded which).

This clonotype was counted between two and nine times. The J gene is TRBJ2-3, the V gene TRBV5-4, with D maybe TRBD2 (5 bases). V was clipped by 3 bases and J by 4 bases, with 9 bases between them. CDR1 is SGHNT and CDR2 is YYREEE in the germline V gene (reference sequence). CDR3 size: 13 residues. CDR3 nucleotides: TGTGCCAGCAGCTCCACTAGGTCAGATACGCAGTATTTT. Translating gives CASSSTRSDTQYF.

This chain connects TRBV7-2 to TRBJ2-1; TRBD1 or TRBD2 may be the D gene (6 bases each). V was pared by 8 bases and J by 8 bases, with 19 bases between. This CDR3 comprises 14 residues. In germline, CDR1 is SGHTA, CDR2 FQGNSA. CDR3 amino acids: CASVPVFGGDEQFF. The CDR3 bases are TGTGCCAGCGTCCCAGTTTTCGGGGGCGATGAGCAGTTCTTC.

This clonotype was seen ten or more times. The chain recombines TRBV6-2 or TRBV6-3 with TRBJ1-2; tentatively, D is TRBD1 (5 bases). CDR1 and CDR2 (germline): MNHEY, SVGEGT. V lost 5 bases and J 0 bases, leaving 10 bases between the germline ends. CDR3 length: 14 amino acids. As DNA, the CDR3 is TGTGCCAGCAGTAAACGACAGCCTAACTATGGCTACACCTTC. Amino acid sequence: CASSKRQPNYGYTF.

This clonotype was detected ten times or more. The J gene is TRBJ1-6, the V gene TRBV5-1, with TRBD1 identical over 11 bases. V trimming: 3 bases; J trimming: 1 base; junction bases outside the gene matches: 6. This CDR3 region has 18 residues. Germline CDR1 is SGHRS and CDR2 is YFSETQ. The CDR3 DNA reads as TGCGCCAGCAGCTATGGACAGGGGGCCGGATCCTATAATTCACCCCTCCACTTT. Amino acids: CASSYGQGAGSYNSPLHF.

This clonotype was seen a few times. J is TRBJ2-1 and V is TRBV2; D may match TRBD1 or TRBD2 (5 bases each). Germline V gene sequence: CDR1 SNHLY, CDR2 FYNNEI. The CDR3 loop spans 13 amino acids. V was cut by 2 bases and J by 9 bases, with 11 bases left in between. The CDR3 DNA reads TGTGCCAGCAGTGAATCCCGGGGCACTGAGCAGTTCTTC. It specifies CASSESRGTEQFF.

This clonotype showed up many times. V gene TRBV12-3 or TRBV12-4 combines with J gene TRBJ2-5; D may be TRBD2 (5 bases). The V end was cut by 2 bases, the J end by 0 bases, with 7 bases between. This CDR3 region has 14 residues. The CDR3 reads CASSLKGDQETQYF. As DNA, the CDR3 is TGTGCCAGCAGTTTAAAGGGAGACCAAGAGACCCAGTACTTC.

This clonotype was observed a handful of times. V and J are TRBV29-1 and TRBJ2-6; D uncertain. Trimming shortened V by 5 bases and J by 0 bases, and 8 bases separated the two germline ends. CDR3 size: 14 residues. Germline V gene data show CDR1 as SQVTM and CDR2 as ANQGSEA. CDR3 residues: CSVLAGSGANVLTF. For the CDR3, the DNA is TGCAGCGTTTTAGCTGGCTCTGGGGCCAACGTCCTGACTTTC.

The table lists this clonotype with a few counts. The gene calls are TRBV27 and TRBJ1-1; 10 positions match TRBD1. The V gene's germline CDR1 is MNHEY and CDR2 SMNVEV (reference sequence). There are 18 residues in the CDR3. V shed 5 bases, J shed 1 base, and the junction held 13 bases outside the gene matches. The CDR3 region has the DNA TGTGCCAGCAGTCCCCCCCCGGGACAGGGGTTTTCGAACACTGAAGCTTTCTTT. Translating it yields CASSPPPGQGFSNTEAFF.

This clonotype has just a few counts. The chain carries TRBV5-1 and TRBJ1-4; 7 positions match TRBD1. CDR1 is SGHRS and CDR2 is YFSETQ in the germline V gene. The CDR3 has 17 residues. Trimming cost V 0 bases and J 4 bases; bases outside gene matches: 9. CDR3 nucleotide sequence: TGCGCCAGCAGCTTGGGACCGGGACAGACACGTAATGAAAAACTGTTTTTT. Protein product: CASSLGPGQTRNEKLFF. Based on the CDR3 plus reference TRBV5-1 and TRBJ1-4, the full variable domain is KAGVTQTPRYLIKTRGQQVTLSCSPISGHRSVSWYQQTPGQGLQFLFEYFSETQRNKGNFPGRFSGRQFSNSRSEMNVSTLELGDSALYLCASSLGPGQTRNEKLFFGSGTQLSVL.

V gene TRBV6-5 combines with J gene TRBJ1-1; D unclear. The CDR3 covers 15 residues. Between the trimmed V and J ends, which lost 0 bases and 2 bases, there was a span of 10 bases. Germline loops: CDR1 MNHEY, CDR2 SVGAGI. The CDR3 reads CASSYSGPRNTEAFF. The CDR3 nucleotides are TGTGCCAGCAGTTACTCTGGGCCCCGTAACACTGAAGCTTTCTTT.

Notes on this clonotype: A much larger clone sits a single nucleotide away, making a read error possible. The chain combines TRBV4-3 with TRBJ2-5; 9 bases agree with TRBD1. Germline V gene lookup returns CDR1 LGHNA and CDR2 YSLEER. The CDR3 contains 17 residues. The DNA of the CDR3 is TGCGCCAGCATCCAAGAGGCCTGGAGGACAGGGGAAGAGACCCAGTACTTC. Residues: CASIQEAWRTGEETQYF.

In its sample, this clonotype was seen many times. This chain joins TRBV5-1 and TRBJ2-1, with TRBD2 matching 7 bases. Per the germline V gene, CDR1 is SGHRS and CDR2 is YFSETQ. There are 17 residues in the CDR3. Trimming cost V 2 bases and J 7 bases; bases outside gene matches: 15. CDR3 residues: CASSFVPLGSGKNEQFF. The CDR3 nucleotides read TGCGCCAGCAGCTTTGTCCCCCTGGGGAGCGGGAAGAATGAGCAGTTCTTC.

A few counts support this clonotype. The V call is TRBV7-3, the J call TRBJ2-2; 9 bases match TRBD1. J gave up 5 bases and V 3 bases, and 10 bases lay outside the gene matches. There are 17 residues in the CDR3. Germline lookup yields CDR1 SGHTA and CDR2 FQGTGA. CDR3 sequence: CASSLFPQGARTGELFF. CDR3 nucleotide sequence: TGTGCCAGCAGCTTGTTCCCACAGGGGGCCAGAACCGGGGAGCTGTTTTTT.

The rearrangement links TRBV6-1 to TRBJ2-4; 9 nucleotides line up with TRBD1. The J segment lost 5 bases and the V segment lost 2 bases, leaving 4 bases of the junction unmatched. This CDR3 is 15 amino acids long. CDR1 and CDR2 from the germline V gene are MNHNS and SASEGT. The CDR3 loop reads CASSEPGQGQNIQYF. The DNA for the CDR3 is TGTGCCAGCAGTGAACCGGGACAGGGACAAAACATTCAGTACTTC.

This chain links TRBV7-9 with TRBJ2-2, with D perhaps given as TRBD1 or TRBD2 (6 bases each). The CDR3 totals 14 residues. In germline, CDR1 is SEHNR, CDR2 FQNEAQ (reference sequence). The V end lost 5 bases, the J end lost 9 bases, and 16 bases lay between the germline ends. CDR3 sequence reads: CASSPGAVQWELFF. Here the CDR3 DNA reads TGTGCCAGCAGCCCGGGGGCTGTGCAGTGGGAGCTGTTTTTT.

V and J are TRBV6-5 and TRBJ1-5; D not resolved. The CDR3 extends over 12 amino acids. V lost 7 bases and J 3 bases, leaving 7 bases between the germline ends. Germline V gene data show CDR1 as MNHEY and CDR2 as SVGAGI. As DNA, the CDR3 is TGTGCCAGCACCTATCCCAATCAGCCCCAGCATTTT. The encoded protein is CASTYPNQPQHF.

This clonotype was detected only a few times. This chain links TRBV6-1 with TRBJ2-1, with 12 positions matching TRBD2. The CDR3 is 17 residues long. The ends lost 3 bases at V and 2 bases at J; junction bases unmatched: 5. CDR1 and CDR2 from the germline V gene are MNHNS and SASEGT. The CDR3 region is CASSETLAGGTYNEQFF. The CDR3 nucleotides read TGTGCCAGCAGTGAGACCCTAGCGGGAGGGACCTACAATGAGCAGTTCTTC.

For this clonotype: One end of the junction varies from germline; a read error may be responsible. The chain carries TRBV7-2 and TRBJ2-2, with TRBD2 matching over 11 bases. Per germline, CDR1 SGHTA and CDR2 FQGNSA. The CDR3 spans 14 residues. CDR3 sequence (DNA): TGTGTCAGCAGCGGGACTAGCGGCCGCGGGGAGCTGTTTTTT. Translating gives CVSSGTSGRGELFF.

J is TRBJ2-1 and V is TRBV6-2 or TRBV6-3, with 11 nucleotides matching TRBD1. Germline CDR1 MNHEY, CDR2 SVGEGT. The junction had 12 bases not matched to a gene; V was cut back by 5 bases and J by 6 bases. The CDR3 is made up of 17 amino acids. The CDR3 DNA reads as TGTGCCAGCAGTATTTCCCCGGCCGGACAGGGGGCCAATGAGCAGTTCTTC. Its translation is CASSISPAGQGANEQFF.